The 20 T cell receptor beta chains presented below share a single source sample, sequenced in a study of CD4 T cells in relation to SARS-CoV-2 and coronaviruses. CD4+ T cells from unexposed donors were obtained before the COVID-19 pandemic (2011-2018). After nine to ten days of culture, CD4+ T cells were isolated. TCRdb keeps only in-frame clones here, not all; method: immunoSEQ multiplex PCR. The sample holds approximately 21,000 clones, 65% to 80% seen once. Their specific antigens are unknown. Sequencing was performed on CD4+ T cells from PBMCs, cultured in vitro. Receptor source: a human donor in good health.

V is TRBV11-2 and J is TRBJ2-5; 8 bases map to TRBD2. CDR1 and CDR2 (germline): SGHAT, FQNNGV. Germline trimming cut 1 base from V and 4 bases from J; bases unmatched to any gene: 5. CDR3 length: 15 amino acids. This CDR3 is CASSLGGGTSETQYF. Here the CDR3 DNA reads TGTGCCAGCAGCTTAGGCGGGGGGACCTCAGAGACCCAGTACTTC.

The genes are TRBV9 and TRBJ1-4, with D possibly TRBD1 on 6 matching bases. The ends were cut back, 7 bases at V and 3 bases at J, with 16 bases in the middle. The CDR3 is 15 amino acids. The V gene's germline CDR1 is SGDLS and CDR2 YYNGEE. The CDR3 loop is CASGSWGAPNEKLFF. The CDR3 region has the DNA TGTGCCAGCGGTTCCTGGGGGGCACCTAATGAAAAACTGTTTTTT.

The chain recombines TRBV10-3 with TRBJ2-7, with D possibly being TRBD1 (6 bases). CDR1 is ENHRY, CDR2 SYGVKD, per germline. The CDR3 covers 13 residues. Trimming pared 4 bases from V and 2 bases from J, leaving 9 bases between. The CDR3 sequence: CAISGQAAYEQYF. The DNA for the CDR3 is TGTGCCATCAGTGGACAGGCCGCCTACGAGCAGTACTTC.

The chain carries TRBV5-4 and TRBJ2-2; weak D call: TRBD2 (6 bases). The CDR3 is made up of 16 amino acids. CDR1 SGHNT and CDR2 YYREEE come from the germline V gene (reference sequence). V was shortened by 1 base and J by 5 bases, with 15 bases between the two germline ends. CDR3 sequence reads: CASSLPGTHKTGELFF. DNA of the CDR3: TGTGCCAGCAGCTTGCCCGGGACTCATAAGACCGGGGAGCTGTTTTTT.

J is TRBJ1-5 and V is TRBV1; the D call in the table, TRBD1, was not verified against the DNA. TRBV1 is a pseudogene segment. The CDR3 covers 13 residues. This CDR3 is CTIVQGSGQPQHF. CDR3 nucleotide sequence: TGCACCATTGTACAGGGATCCGGACAGCCCCAGCATTTT.

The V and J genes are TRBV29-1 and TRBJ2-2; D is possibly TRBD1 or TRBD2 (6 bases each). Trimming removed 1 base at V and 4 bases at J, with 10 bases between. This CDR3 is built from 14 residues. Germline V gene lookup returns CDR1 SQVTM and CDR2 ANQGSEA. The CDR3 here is CSVEGGAPTGELFF. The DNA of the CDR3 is TGCAGCGTTGAAGGGGGGGCCCCCACCGGGGAGCTGTTTTTT.

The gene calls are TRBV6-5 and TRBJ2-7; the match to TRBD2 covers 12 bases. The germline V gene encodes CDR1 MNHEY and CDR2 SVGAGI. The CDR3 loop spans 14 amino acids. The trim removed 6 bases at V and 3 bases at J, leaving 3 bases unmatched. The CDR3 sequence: CASRGLAGSYEQYF. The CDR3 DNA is TGTGCCAGCAGAGGACTAGCGGGGAGCTACGAGCAGTACTTC.

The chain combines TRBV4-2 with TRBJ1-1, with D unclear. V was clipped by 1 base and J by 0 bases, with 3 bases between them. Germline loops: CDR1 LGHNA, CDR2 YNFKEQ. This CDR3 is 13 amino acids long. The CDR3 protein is CASSQAVNTEAFF. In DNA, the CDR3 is TGTGCCAGCAGCCAAGCGGTGAACACTGAAGCTTTCTTT.

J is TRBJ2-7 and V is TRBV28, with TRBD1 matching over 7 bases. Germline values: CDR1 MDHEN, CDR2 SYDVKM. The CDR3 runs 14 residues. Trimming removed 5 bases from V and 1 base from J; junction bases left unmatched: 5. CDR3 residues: CASSANRGSYEQYF. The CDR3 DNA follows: TGTGCCAGCAGTGCGAACAGGGGATCCTACGAGCAGTACTTC.

The CDR3 loop is CANRDWSKETQYF. CDR3 coding DNA: TGTGCCAACCGGGACTGGTCCAAGGAGACCCAGTACTTC. V is TRBV2 and J is TRBJ2-5; D possibly corresponds to TRBD2 (6 bases). This CDR3 has 13 residues. Trimming pared 10 bases from V and 5 bases from J, leaving 17 bases between. The V gene's germline CDR1 is SNHLY and CDR2 FYNNEI.

For the CDR3, the DNA is TGTGCCAGCAGAACCGATAGCAGCTACGAGCAGTACTTC. It encodes CASRTDSSYEQYF. The chain joins TRBV2 to TRBJ2-7, with D unclear. The V end lost 6 bases, the J end lost 3 bases, and 12 bases lay between the germline ends. Germline CDR1 SNHLY, CDR2 FYNNEI. This CDR3 is built from 13 residues.

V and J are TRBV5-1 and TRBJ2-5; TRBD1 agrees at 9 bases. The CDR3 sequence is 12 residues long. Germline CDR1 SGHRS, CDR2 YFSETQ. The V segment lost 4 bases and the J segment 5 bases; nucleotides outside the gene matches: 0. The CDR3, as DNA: TGCGCCAGCAGCGGACAGGGGGAGACCCAGTACTTC. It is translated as CASSGQGETQYF.

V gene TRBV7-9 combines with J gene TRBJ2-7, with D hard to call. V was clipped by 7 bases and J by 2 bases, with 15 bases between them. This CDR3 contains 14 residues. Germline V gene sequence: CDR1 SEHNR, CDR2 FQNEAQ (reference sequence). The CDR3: CASTKSGSPYEQYF. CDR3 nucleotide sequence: TGTGCCAGCACTAAATCGGGCAGCCCCTACGAGCAGTACTTC.

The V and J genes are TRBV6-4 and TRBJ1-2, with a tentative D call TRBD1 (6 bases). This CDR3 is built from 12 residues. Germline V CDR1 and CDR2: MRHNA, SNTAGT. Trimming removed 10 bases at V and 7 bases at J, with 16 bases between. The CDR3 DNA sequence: TGTGCCACTCCCAGGGGCCGGTGTGGCTACACCTTC. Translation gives CATPRGRCGYTF.

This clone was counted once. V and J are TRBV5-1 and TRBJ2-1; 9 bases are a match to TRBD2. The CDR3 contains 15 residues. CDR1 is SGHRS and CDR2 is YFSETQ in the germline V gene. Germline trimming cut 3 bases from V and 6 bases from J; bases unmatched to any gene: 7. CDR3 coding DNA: TGCGCCAGCAGCTCAAGGCTAGCGGGGCCCAATGAGCAGTTCTTC. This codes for CASSSRLAGPNEQFF. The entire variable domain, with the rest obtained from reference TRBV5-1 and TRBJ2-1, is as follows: KAGVTQTPRYLIKTRGQQVTLSCSPISGHRSVSWYQQTPGQGLQFLFEYFSETQRNKGNFPGRFSGRQFSNSRSEMNVSTLELGDSALYLCASSSRLAGPNEQFFGPGTRLTVL.

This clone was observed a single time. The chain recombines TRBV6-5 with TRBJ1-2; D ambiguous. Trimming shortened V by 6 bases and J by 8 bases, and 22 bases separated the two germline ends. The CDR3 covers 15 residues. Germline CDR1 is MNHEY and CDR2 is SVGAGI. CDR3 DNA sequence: TGTGCCAGCAGGGACCAAAATACGTTTCTAAGGGGCTACACCTTC. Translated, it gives CASRDQNTFLRGYTF.

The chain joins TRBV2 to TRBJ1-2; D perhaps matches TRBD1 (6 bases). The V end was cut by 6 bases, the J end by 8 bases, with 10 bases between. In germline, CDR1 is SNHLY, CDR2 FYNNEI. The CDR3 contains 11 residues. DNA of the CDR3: TGTGCCAGCAGACAGGGTGGAGGCTACACCTTC. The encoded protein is CASRQGGGYTF.

Here the CDR3 reads CASRGLSYEQYF. The DNA for the CDR3 is TGTGCCAGCCGGGGGCTTTCCTACGAGCAGTACTTC. The chain recombines TRBV3-1 (or the pseudogene TRBV3-2) with TRBJ2-7, with D perhaps being TRBD1 or TRBD2 (6 bases each). The V gene's germline CDR1 is LGHDT and CDR2 YNNKEL (reference sequence). The ends were cut back, 8 bases at V and 1 base at J, with 9 bases in the middle. This CDR3 has 12 amino acids.

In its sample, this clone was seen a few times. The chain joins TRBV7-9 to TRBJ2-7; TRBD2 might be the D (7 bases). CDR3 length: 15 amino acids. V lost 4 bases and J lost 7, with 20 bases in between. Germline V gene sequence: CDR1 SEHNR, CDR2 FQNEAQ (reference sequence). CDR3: CASSSEGGLPLEQYF. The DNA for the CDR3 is TGTGCCAGCAGCTCCGAGGGGGGACTACCCTTAGAGCAGTACTTC.

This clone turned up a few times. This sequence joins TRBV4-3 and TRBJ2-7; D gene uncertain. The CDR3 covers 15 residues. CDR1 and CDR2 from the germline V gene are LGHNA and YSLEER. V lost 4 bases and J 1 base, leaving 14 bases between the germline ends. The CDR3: CASSRETDGSYEQYF. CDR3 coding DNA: TGCGCCAGCAGCCGAGAAACGGACGGGTCCTACGAGCAGTACTTC.